The 31 T cell receptor beta chains presented below share a single source sample, sequenced in a study of shared clonotypes between healthy human individuals. Produced via immunoSEQ multiplex PCR; TCRdb's table is partial and in-frame only. The sample yields around 2,100,000 clones, approximately 94% seen once. Only CD45RO-negative cells positively selected for CCR7 counted as naive CD8 cells, so terminally differentiated effector memory CD45RA+ cells were excluded. Material: naive CD8+ T cells sorted from blood. All receptors come from a man aged 18 to 29 in good health.

Concerning this clone: Different DNA sequences within this sample yield the same CDR3. The chain is built from TRBV5-1 and TRBJ2-7; tentative D call: TRBD1 (5 bases). CDR3 length equals 15 residues. Germline assignment: CDR1 SGHRS and CDR2 YFSETQ. The V end was cut by 0 bases, the J end by 5 bases, with 15 bases between. The CDR3 spells CASSLAQGARHEQYF. In DNA form, the CDR3 reads TGCGCCAGCAGCTTGGCCCAAGGGGCGCGGCACGAGCAGTACTTC.

This clone was observed once. This chain links TRBV27 with TRBJ1-2, with 7 nucleotides matching TRBD1. Trimming took 6 bases from V and 1 from J; bases not matched to a gene: 11. CDR1 is MNHEY and CDR2 is SMNVEV in the germline V gene (reference sequence). The CDR3 consists of 16 residues. This CDR3 reads CASRGRQGVGNYGYTF. CDR3 in DNA: TGTGCCAGCAGGGGCAGACAGGGAGTTGGTAACTATGGCTACACCTTC.

V gene TRBV5-6 combines with J gene TRBJ2-1; D is ambiguous. V was pared by 4 bases and J by 5 bases, with 7 bases between. The CDR3 is 12 residues long. In germline, CDR1 is SGHDT, CDR2 YYEEEE. Written as DNA, the CDR3 is TGTGCCAGCAGCCCACACGACAATGAGCAGTTCTTC. It yields the protein CASSPHDNEQFF.

The chain recombines TRBV28 with TRBJ2-5; 8 nucleotides agree with TRBD2. The length of the CDR3 is 16 residues. Germline-derived CDR1 and CDR2 are MDHEN and SYDVKM. V was clipped by 3 bases and J by 1 base; unmatched bases: 7. The chain's CDR3 is CASSFRAGGPQETQYF. The CDR3 region has the DNA TGTGCCAGCAGTTTTCGGGCGGGGGGACCCCAAGAGACCCAGTACTTC.

This clone was detected once. V gene TRBV7-3 combines with J gene TRBJ2-2, with TRBD2 identical over 14 bases. V dropped 4 bases and J dropped 0; count of bases not matched to a gene: 4. CDR1 is SGHTA and CDR2 is FQGTGA in the germline V gene. The CDR3 contains 18 residues. CDR3 sequence reads: CASSSGLAGVTNTGELFF. The CDR3 DNA reads as TGTGCCAGCAGCTCGGGACTAGCGGGGGTCACGAACACCGGGGAGCTGTTTTTT.

The V and J genes are TRBV4-3 and TRBJ1-1; D perhaps matches TRBD1 (5 bases). Looked up from germline, CDR1 is LGHNA and CDR2 is YSLEER. The V end was cut by 2 bases, the J end by 8 bases, with 9 bases between. The CDR3 runs to 12 residues. The CDR3, as DNA: TGCGCCAGCAGCCAATTGGGGGGAGAAGCTTTCTTT. Protein sequence: CASSQLGGEAFF.

The rearrangement links TRBV13 to TRBJ2-1, with 10 bases aligning to TRBD2. Germline V gene lookup returns CDR1 PRHDT and CDR2 FYEKMQ (reference sequence). With 3 bases clipped from V and 8 bases from J, the junction kept 4 bases outside the gene matches. The CDR3 has 14 amino acids. In DNA, the CDR3 is TGTGCCAGCAGCTTTACTAGCGGGGTTCATGAGCAGTTCTTC. Its protein is CASSFTSGVHEQFF. Using reference TRBV13 and TRBJ2-1 for the parts outside the CDR3, the full variable domain is AAGVIQSPRHLIKEKRETATLKCYPIPRHDTVYWYQQGPGQDPQFLISFYEKMQSDKGSIPDRFSAQQFSDYHSELNMSSLELGDSALYFCASSFTSGVHEQFFGPGTRLTVL.

The chain has TRBV10-3 and TRBJ1-1, with 8 bases identical to TRBD1. Trimming cost V 6 bases and J 5 bases; bases outside gene matches: 11. The CDR3 has 15 amino acids. Germline V lookup: CDR1 ENHRY, CDR2 SYGVKD. The CDR3 DNA reads as TGTGCCATCAGCGCCGCGACAGGGGTGATAACTGAAGCTTTCTTT. This codes for CAISAATGVITEAFF.

This rearrangement joins TRBV7-9 to TRBJ1-2, with 10 bases matching TRBD1. Germline CDR1 SEHNR, CDR2 FQNEAQ (reference sequence). This CDR3 contains 15 residues. J lost 7 bases, V lost 0 bases, and 5 bases had no gene match. The DNA of the CDR3 is TGTGCCAGCAGCTTAGCGGCCGGGACAGGGGTTGGCTACACCTTC. It yields the protein CASSLAAGTGVGYTF.

The chain is built from TRBV2 and TRBJ2-1; TRBD2 aligns across 11 bases. The CDR3 contains 17 residues. The V gene's germline CDR1 is SNHLY and CDR2 FYNNEI. V shed 4 bases, J shed 6 bases, and the junction held 11 bases outside the gene matches. The DNA for the CDR3 is TGTGCCAGCAGTGTTACGGGACTAGCGGTTCCCGGCAATGAGCAGTTCTTC. Amino acids: CASSVTGLAVPGNEQFF. The whole variable domain, filled in from reference TRBV2 and TRBJ2-1, reads EPEVTQTPSHQVTQMGQEVILRCVPISNHLYFYWYRQILGQKVEFLVSFYNNEISEKSEIFDDQFSVERPDGSNFTLKIRSTKLEDSAMYFCASSVTGLAVPGNEQFFGPGTRLTVL.

The chain couples TRBV5-6 to TRBJ1-6; 10 nucleotides line up with TRBD1. The CDR3 sequence is 15 residues long. V was pared by 4 bases and J by 8 bases, with 6 bases of the junction left unmatched. From germline, CDR1 is SGHDT and CDR2 YYEEEE. The CDR3 nucleotides are TGTGCCAGCAGCGGGACAGGGGAAGGAGATTCACCCCTCCACTTT. This sequence encodes CASSGTGEGDSPLHF.

The V call is TRBV4-3, the J call TRBJ2-1; the match to TRBD2 covers 8 bases. Germline CDR1 LGHNA, CDR2 YSLEER. The CDR3 has 13 residues. V shed 4 bases, J shed 8 bases, and the junction held 4 bases outside the gene matches. This CDR3 reads CASSPGGDDEQFF. Written as DNA, the CDR3 is TGCGCCAGCAGCCCGGGGGGGGACGATGAGCAGTTCTTC.

The rearrangement links TRBV7-3 to TRBJ2-6; perhaps TRBD1 as D (5 bases). CDR1 and CDR2 (germline): SGHTA, FQGTGA. This CDR3 spans 16 amino acids. Between the trimmed V and J ends, which lost 2 bases and 0 bases, there was a span of 8 bases. The CDR3 DNA is TGTGCCAGCAGCTTATTGGGGCCCTCTGGGGCCAACGTCCTGACTTTC. This codes for CASSLLGPSGANVLTF.

V is TRBV6-1 and J is TRBJ1-1, with no clear D. Trimming pared 1 base from V and 10 bases from J, leaving 4 bases between. Germline lookup yields CDR1 MNHNS and CDR2 SASEGT. This CDR3 contains 10 residues. In DNA, the CDR3 is TGTGCCAGCAGTGAAGTTGTAGCTTTCTTT. Residues: CASSEVVAFF.

The J gene is TRBJ2-1, the V gene TRBV4-3; no definite D call. Deletions cut 1 base from V and 6 bases from J, with 7 bases between. Germline CDR1 LGHNA, CDR2 YSLEER. The CDR3 covers 13 residues. CDR3 region: CASSQGVPNEQFF. Here the CDR3 DNA reads TGCGCCAGCAGCCAAGGGGTCCCCAATGAGCAGTTCTTC.

The chain has TRBV5-5 and TRBJ2-5; D is ambiguous. CDR3 length equals 13 residues. Trimming stripped 0 bases from V and 5 bases from J, with 8 bases between. CDR1 and CDR2 from the germline V gene are SGHKS and YYEKEE (reference sequence). The chain's CDR3 is CASSLEGSETQYF. CDR3 nucleotide sequence: TGTGCCAGCAGCTTGGAAGGTTCGGAGACCCAGTACTTC.

The chain employs TRBV6-1 and TRBJ1-3, with D possibly TRBD1 on 5 matching bases. Trimming pared 2 bases from V and 4 bases from J, leaving 15 bases between. The CDR3 consists of 16 residues. Germline CDR1 is MNHNS and CDR2 is SASEGT. The DNA for the CDR3 is TGTGCCAGCAGTGAAAGTCGGGGCATGGGCGGAAACACCATATATTTT. Its protein is CASSESRGMGGNTIYF.

This chain uses TRBV27 with TRBJ1-1; TRBD1 agrees at 7 bases. CDR3 length: 15 amino acids. Trimming at V came to 2 bases and at J to 2 bases, leaving 5 bases not matched to a gene. CDR1 MNHEY and CDR2 SMNVEV come from the germline V gene (reference sequence). Here the CDR3 reads CASSLQGGLNTEAFF. The CDR3 nucleotides are TGTGCCAGCAGTTTACAGGGGGGACTAAACACTGAAGCTTTCTTT.

As regards this clone: The DNA is omitted, as the CDR3 cannot be located on it reliably, and the CDR3 follows TCRdb's listing. V gene TRBV11-2 combines with J gene TRBJ2-7. The CDR3 is 12 amino acids in total, end residues counted. CDR1 and CDR2 from the germline V gene are SGHAT and FQNNGV. The CDR3 loop reads CASSWGAGIPYF.

This clone was observed a single time. CDR3 nucleotides: TGTGCCAGCAGCTTAAAGGAGCGGGTCACAGATACGCAGTATTTT. Its translation: CASSLKERVTDTQYF. V and J are TRBV7-2 and TRBJ2-3, with D maybe TRBD2 (6 bases). From germline, CDR1 is SGHTA and CDR2 FQGNSA. CDR3 length equals 15 residues. Trimming took off 2 bases at V and 2 bases at J, with 11 bases between the two ends.

Points on this clone: Other DNA sequences within the sample encode an identical CDR3. This chain joins TRBV13 and TRBJ2-5, with TRBD1 identical over 9 bases. The V gene end was trimmed by 5 bases and the J gene end by 3 bases; junction bases not matched to a gene: 4. This CDR3 comprises 14 residues. Germline V gives CDR1 PRHDT, CDR2 FYEKMQ (reference sequence). The CDR3 sequence is CASSLTGGKETQYF. The CDR3 DNA reads as TGTGCCAGCAGCCTGACAGGGGGGAAAGAGACCCAGTACTTC.

The chain carries TRBV2 and TRBJ1-6, with D possibly matching TRBD1 (6 bases). The CDR3 runs to 13 residues. Trimming took off 7 bases at V and 7 bases at J, with 11 bases between the two ends. Germline CDR1 reads SNHLY; CDR2 reads FYNNEI. The CDR3: CASTQGWNSPLHF. CDR3 nucleotide sequence: TGTGCCAGCACGCAGGGGTGGAATTCACCCCTCCACTTT.

The rearrangement links TRBV30 to TRBJ1-4; D perhaps matches TRBD1 (6 bases). Germline assignment: CDR1 GTSNPN and CDR2 SVGIG (reference sequence). The CDR3 runs 15 residues. With 0 bases removed from V and 3 bases from J, the gap between germline ends came to 11 bases. The chain's CDR3 is CAWSVGGASNEKLFF. The CDR3 coding sequence is TGTGCCTGGAGTGTTGGGGGCGCTTCTAATGAAAAACTGTTTTTT.

The chain couples TRBV5-5 to TRBJ1-5; D ambiguous. Germline CDR1 is SGHKS and CDR2 is YYEKEE (reference sequence). V shed 0 bases and J shed 7 bases, with 11 bases lying between them. This CDR3 is built from 14 residues. The CDR3 DNA reads as TGTGCCAGCAGCTTGGCCGAGGCGGGACAGCCCCAGCATTTT. The encoded protein is CASSLAEAGQPQHF.

The V gene is TRBV9, the J gene TRBJ1-2; 7 nucleotides agree with TRBD1. Germline loops: CDR1 SGDLS, CDR2 YYNGEE. Trimming cost V 4 bases and J 1 base; bases outside gene matches: 10. The CDR3 loop spans 16 amino acids. This chain's CDR3 is CASSPRDSTLNYGYTF. CDR3 coding DNA: TGTGCCAGCAGCCCGAGGGACAGCACCCTTAACTATGGCTACACCTTC. Variable domain in full (rest from reference TRBV9 and TRBJ1-2): DSGVTQTPKHLITATGQRVTLRCSPRSGDLSVYWYQQSLDQGLQFLIQYYNGEERAKGNILERFSAQQFPDLHSELNLSSLELGDSALYFCASSPRDSTLNYGYTFGSGTRLTVV.

The rearrangement links TRBV10-2 to TRBJ2-7; 7 nucleotides agree with TRBD2. Trimming removed 8 bases from V and 3 bases from J; junction bases left unmatched: 7. Per germline, CDR1 WSHSY and CDR2 SAAADI. This CDR3 is built from 13 residues. For the CDR3, the DNA is TGCGCCAGCGGATCCGGGACTAACTACGAGCAGTACTTC. It specifies CASGSGTNYEQYF.

The chain has TRBV15 and TRBJ2-7; D may be TRBD2 (6 bases). CDR1 is LNHNV and CDR2 is YYDKDF in the germline V gene (reference sequence). Deletions cut 0 bases from V and 2 bases from J, with 11 bases between. This CDR3 has 15 residues. CDR3 sequence: CATSRDWGGTYEQYF. The CDR3 DNA sequence: TGTGCCACCAGCAGAGACTGGGGCGGGACCTACGAGCAGTACTTC.

This chain joins TRBV5-6 and TRBJ2-7, with a weak D call TRBD1 (5 bases). The CDR3 sequence is 16 residues long. With 4 bases removed from V and 0 bases from J, the gap between germline ends came to 17 bases. Looked up from germline, CDR1 is SGHDT and CDR2 is YYEEEE. CDR3 DNA sequence: TGTGCCAGCAGCCCAAGCTACAGGTCGCTCTCCTACGAGCAGTACTTC. Its protein is CASSPSYRSLSYEQYF. Supplemented by reference TRBV5-6 and TRBJ2-7, the full variable domain reads DAGVTQSPTHLIKTRGQQVTLRCSPKSGHDTVSWYQQALGQGPQFIFQYYEEEERQRGNFPDRFSGHQFPNYSSELNVNALLLGDSALYLCASSPSYRSLSYEQYFGPGTRLTVT.

The table lists this clone with a count of one. V and J are TRBV28 and TRBJ2-5; 7 positions match TRBD1. Losses at the gene ends were 5 bases for V and 7 bases for J; bases not matched to a gene: 4. Germline lookup yields CDR1 MDHEN and CDR2 SYDVKM. The CDR3 has 12 amino acids. Here the CDR3 DNA reads TGTGCCAGCAGTCGGGACAGTTGGACCCAGTACTTC. Its protein is CASSRDSWTQYF. The entire variable domain, with the rest obtained from reference TRBV28 and TRBJ2-5, is as follows: DVKVTQSSRYLVKRTGEKVFLECVQDMDHENMFWYRQDPGLGLRLIYFSYDVKMKEKGDIPEGYSVSREKKERFSLILESASTNQTSMYLCASSRDSWTQYFGPGTRLLVL.

The chain links TRBV7-9 to TRBJ1-6; D is perhaps TRBD1 (6 bases). This CDR3 region has 14 residues. The germline gives CDR1 SEHNR, CDR2 FQNEAQ (reference sequence). Trimming took 5 bases from V and 7 from J, leaving 12 bases between them. The CDR3 nucleotides are TGTGCCAGCAGCCCGGACAGCAAAAATTCACCCCTCCACTTT. Its translation: CASSPDSKNSPLHF.

The chain employs TRBV5-5 and TRBJ1-2, with D maybe TRBD1 (6 bases). Germline assignment: CDR1 SGHKS and CDR2 YYEKEE (reference sequence). With 4 bases removed from V and 5 bases from J, the gap between germline ends came to 15 bases. The CDR3 length is 14 residues. DNA of the CDR3: TGTGCCAGCAGCACGCCGGGACATGGGTATGGCTACACCTTC. Amino acid sequence: CASSTPGHGYGYTF.